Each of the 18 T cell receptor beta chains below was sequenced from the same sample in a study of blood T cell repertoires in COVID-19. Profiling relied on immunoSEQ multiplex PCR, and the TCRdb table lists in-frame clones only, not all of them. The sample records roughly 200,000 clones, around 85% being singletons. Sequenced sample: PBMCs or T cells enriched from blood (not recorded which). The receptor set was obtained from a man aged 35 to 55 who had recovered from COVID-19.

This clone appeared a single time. The CDR3 reads CASLASGSSYNEQFF. The CDR3 region has the DNA TGCGCCAGCCTTGCTAGCGGTAGCTCCTACAATGAGCAGTTCTTC. This chain uses TRBV5-1 with TRBJ2-1; 7 positions match TRBD2. The CDR3 has 15 amino acids. From germline, CDR1 is SGHRS and CDR2 YFSETQ. J was trimmed by 0 bases and V by 7 bases; bases with no gene match: 7.

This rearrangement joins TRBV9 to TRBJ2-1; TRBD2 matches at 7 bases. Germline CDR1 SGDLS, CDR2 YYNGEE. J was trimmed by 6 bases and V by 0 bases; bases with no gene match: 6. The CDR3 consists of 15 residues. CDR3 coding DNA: TGTGCCAGCAGCGTAGCCATCCTAGCGGCCAATGAGCAGTTCTTC. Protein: CASSVAILAANEQFF.

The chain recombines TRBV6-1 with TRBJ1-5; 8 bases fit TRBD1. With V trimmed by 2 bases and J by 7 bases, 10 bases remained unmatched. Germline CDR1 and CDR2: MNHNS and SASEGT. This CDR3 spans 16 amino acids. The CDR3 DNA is TGTGCCAGCAGTGAAAAGACAGGGGTTGGCGGACAGCCCCAGCATTTT. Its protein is CASSEKTGVGGQPQHF.

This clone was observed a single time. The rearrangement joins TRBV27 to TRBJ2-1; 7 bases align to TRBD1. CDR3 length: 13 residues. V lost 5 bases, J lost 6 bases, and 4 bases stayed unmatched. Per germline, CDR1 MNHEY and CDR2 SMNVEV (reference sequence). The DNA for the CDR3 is TGTGCCAGCAGTGTCGGGACAGTCAATGAGCAGTTCTTC. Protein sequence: CASSVGTVNEQFF.

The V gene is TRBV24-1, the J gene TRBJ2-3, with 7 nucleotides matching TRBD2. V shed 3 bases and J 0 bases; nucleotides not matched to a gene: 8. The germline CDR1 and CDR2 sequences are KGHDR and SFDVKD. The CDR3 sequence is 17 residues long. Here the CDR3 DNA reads TGTGCCACCAGTGATCCTTCCGTAGCGGGTAGCACAGATACGCAGTATTTT. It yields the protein CATSDPSVAGSTDTQYF.

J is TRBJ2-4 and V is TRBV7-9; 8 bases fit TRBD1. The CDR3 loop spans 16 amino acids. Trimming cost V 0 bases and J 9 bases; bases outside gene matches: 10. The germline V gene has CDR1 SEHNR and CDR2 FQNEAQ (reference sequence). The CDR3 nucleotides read TGTGCCAGCAGCTTAGCGGGGGCAGGGGGCAACCTCATTCAGTACTTC. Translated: CASSLAGAGGNLIQYF.

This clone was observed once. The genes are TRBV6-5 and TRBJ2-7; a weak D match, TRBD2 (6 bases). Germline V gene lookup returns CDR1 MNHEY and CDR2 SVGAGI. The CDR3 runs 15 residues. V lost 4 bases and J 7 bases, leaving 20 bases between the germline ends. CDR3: CASSFGGTGGLEQYF. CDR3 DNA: TGTGCCAGCAGTTTCGGCGGGACCGGGGGATTAGAGCAGTACTTC.

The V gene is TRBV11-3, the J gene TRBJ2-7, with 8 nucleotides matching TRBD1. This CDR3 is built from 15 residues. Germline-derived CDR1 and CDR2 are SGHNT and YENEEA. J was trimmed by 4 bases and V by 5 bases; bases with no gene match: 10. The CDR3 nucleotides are TGTGCCAGCAGCGAACTACAGGGGGTCAATTACGAGCAGTACTTC. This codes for CASSELQGVNYEQYF.

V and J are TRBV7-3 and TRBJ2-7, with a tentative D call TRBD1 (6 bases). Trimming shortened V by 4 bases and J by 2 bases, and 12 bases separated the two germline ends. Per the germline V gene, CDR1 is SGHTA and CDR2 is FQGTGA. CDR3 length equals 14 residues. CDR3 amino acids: CASSSRTAPYEQYF. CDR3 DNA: TGTGCCAGCAGCTCCCGGACAGCCCCCTACGAGCAGTACTTC.

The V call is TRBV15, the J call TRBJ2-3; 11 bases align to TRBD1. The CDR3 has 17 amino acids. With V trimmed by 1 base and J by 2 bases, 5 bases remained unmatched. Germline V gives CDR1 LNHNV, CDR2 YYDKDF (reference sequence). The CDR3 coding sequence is TGTGCCACCAGCAGAGGTCGGACAGGGGGCGTCACAGATACGCAGTATTTT. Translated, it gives CATSRGRTGGVTDTQYF.

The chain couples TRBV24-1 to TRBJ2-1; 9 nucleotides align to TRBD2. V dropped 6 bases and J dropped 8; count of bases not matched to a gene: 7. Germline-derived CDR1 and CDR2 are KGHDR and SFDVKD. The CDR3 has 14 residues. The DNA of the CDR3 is TGTGCCACCAGTCTAGCGGGACTAGGGCATGAGCAGTTCTTC. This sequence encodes CATSLAGLGHEQFF.

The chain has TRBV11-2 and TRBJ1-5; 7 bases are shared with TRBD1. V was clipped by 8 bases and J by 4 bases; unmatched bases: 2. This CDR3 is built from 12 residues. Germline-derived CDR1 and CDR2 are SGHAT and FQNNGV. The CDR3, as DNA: TGTGCCAGCCAGACAGGGAATCAGCCCCAGCATTTT. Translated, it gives CASQTGNQPQHF.

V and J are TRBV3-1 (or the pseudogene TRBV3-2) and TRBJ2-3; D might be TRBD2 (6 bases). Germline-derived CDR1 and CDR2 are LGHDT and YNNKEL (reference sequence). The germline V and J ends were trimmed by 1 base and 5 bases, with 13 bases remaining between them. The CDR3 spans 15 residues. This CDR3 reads CASSQVGGTIDTQYF. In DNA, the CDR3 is TGTGCCAGCAGCCAAGTCGGCGGGACCATAGATACGCAGTATTTT.

The CDR3 DNA follows: TGTGCCAGCAGGACGGGGAATAATTCACCCCTCCACTTT. Encoded protein: CASRTGNNSPLHF. This chain uses TRBV3-1 (or the pseudogene TRBV3-2) with TRBJ1-6, with unresolved D. The V gene lost 6 bases and the J gene lost 5 bases, with 8 bases spanning the gap. From germline, CDR1 is LGHDT and CDR2 YNNKEL (reference sequence). The CDR3 contains 13 residues.

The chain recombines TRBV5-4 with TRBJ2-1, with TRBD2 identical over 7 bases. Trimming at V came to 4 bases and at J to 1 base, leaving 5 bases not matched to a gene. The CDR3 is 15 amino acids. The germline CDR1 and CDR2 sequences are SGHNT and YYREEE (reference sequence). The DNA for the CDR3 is TGTGCCAGCAGCATAAGCGGGACTTCCTACAATGAGCAGTTCTTC. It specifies CASSISGTSYNEQFF. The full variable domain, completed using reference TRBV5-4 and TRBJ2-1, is ETGVTQSPTHLIKTRGQQVTLRCSSQSGHNTVSWYQQALGQGPQFIFQYYREEENGRGNFPPRFSGLQFPNYSSELNVNALELDDSALYLCASSISGTSYNEQFFGPGTRLTVL.

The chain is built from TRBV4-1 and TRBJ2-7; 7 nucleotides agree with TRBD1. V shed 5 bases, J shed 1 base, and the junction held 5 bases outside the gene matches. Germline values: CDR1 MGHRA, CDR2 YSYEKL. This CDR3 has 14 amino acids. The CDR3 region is CASSVGTASYEQYF. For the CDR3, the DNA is TGCGCCAGCAGCGTGGGGACAGCTTCCTACGAGCAGTACTTC.

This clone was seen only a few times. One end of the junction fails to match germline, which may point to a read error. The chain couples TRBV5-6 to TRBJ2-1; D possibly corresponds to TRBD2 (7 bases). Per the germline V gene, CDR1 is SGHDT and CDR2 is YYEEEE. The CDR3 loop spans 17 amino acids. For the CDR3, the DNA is TGTGCCCGCAGACAAAGCCGGGGGCGGGGGCTATACAATGAGCAGTTCTTC. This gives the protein CARRQSRGRGLYNEQFF.

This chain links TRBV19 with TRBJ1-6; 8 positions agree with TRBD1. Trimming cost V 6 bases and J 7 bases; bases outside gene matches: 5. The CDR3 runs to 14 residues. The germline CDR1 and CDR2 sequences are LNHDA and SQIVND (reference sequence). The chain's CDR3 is CASSSTGGNSPLHF. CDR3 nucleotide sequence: TGTGCCAGTAGCTCTACAGGGGGGAATTCACCCCTCCACTTT.